The 20 T cell receptor beta chains listed next were all sequenced from one sample in a study of T-cell reconstitution after alpha-beta-depleted transplantation in children. This sample's TCRbeta library carried unique molecular identifier barcodes. TCRdb used MiXCR to reprocess the PCR reads, holding one entry per CDR3 protein. The repertoire holds about a million distinct CDR3 sequences, with about 29% as singletons. Sequencing was performed on PBMCs, mostly from graft donor cells, taken 360 days after TCRalphabeta/CD19-depleted stem cell transplant. These receptors were taken from a boy younger than two who had a stem cell transplant for SCID, so the T cells may come from the graft donor.

The chain employs TRBV15 and TRBJ2-7; tentative D call: TRBD2 (7 bases). The CDR3 loop spans 15 amino acids. Germline V gene data show CDR1 as LNHNV and CDR2 as YYDKDF (reference sequence). Between the trimmed V and J ends, which lost 0 bases and 2 bases, there was a span of 11 bases. The CDR3 bases are TGTGCCACCAGCAGAGATAACGGGGGGCCCTACGAGCAGTACTTC. Residues: CATSRDNGGPYEQYF.

The chain combines TRBV4-3 with TRBJ2-3; D assignment may be TRBD1 or TRBD2 (5 bases each). The CDR3 has 13 amino acids. V shed 3 bases and J shed 8 bases, with 12 bases lying between them. CDR1 and CDR2 from the germline V gene are LGHNA and YSLEER. The CDR3 region has the DNA TGCGCCAGCAGCCAGGCTACCGGGACTACGCAGTATTTT. Residues: CASSQATGTTQYF.

This rearrangement joins TRBV28 to TRBJ1-1, with TRBD1 matching over 10 bases. V shed 6 bases, J shed 4 bases, and the junction held 11 bases outside the gene matches. CDR1 is MDHEN and CDR2 is SYDVKM in the germline V gene. The CDR3 is 16 residues long. The CDR3 spells CASSSDRGLASTEAFF. The CDR3 coding sequence is TGTGCCAGCAGCTCCGACAGGGGGCTAGCGAGCACTGAAGCTTTCTTT. The whole variable domain, remainder taken from reference TRBV28 and TRBJ1-1, is DVKVTQSSRYLVKRTGEKVFLECVQDMDHENMFWYRQDPGLGLRLIYFSYDVKMKEKGDIPEGYSVSREKKERFSLILESASTNQTSMYLCASSSDRGLASTEAFFGQGTRLTVV.

This clonotype was picked up many times. One end of the junction does not line up with germline, which may come from a read error. V is TRBV5-1 and J is TRBJ2-1; D is tentatively TRBD1 or TRBD2 (5 bases each). This CDR3 is built from 15 residues. Looked up from germline, CDR1 is SGHRS and CDR2 is YFSETQ. The DNA of the CDR3 is TGTGCCAGCAGTTTGGGGCTAGCCCCCTACAATGAGCAGTTCTTC. It encodes CASSLGLAPYNEQFF.

This chain uses TRBV5-6 with TRBJ1-1; no firm D call. The V end lost 2 bases, the J end lost 4 bases, and 12 bases lay between the germline ends. Per the germline V gene, CDR1 is SGHDT and CDR2 is YYEEEE. The CDR3 has 14 amino acids. In DNA, the CDR3 is TGTGCCAGCAGCTTAGCTTATCCAGGCACTGAAGCTTTCTTT. Translating gives CASSLAYPGTEAFF.

This chain connects TRBV29-1 to TRBJ2-7; possibly TRBD2 for D (5 bases). CDR1 is SQVTM, CDR2 ANQGSEA, per germline. This CDR3 region has 13 residues. V was cut by 6 bases and J by 6 bases, with 18 bases left in between. The CDR3 sequence is CSVESGRNLEQYF. The CDR3 DNA sequence: TGCAGCGTCGAAAGCGGAAGGAATCTCGAGCAGTACTTC.

This clonotype appeared a few times. The chain joins TRBV7-3 to TRBJ2-2; no clear D. With 2 bases removed from V and 4 bases from J, the gap between germline ends came to 5 bases. Germline V lookup: CDR1 SGHTA, CDR2 FQGTGA. The CDR3 has 13 residues. The CDR3, as DNA: TGTGCCAGCAGCTTAGATGTCACCGGGGAGCTGTTTTTT. It translates to CASSLDVTGELFF.

V gene TRBV11-2 combines with J gene TRBJ2-7; TRBD2 matches 7 bases. Germline V gene sequence: CDR1 SGHAT, CDR2 FQNNGV. CDR3 length: 18 residues. V lost 5 bases and J lost 2; bases outside the gene matches: 18. CDR3 DNA sequence: TGTGCCAGCAGCCGCCGAGCGGGGTTATACACATTTACCTACGAGCAGTACTTC. Its translation is CASSRRAGLYTFTYEQYF.

CDR3 sequence (DNA): TGCAGTGCTGGCACTGAAGCTTTCTTT. Translation: CSAGTEAFF. The rearrangement joins TRBV29-1 to TRBJ1-1; unclear D gene. Germline CDR1 reads SQVTM; CDR2 reads ANQGSEA. This CDR3 has 9 residues.

The gene calls are TRBV9 and TRBJ2-7, with D maybe TRBD1 (8 bases). The CDR3 extends over 16 amino acids. Germline V gene data show CDR1 as SGDLS and CDR2 as YYNGEE. Trimming left V 4 bases short and J 4 bases short, with 21 bases between. The CDR3 sequence: CASSPTGTGLEYEQYF. CDR3 nucleotides: TGTGCCAGCAGCCCGACCGGGACAGGACTAGAGTACGAGCAGTACTTC.

J is TRBJ2-1 and V is TRBV5-6; possibly TRBD2 for D (5 bases). The length of the CDR3 is 17 residues. Germline V gene sequence: CDR1 SGHDT, CDR2 YYEEEE. Trimming left V 0 bases short and J 1 base short, with 14 bases between. CDR3 amino acids: CASSLAYGLVSYNEQFF. The CDR3 nucleotides are TGTGCCAGCAGCTTGGCCTATGGACTGGTTTCCTACAATGAGCAGTTCTTC.

The chain's CDR3 is CASSFGPVGRNQPQHF. The CDR3 DNA sequence: TGTGCCAGCAGTTTTGGCCCCGTGGGGCGGAATCAGCCCCAGCATTTT. The rearrangement joins TRBV12-3 or TRBV12-4 to TRBJ1-5; tentatively, D is TRBD1 (5 bases). The CDR3 has 16 amino acids. Trimming pared 3 bases from V and 4 bases from J, leaving 16 bases between.

V gene TRBV18 combines with J gene TRBJ2-5; D uncertain. Germline assignment: CDR1 KGHSH and CDR2 LQKENI. With 1 base removed from V and 4 bases from J, the gap between germline ends came to 4 bases. The length of the CDR3 is 12 residues. CDR3 protein: CASSPRTETQYF. The CDR3, as DNA: TGTGCCAGCTCACCACGGACAGAGACCCAGTACTTC.

The rearrangement uses TRBV19 and TRBJ2-1; D not certain. The CDR3 contains 13 residues. V was shortened by 4 bases and J by 1 base, with 5 bases between the two germline ends. Germline V CDR1 and CDR2: LNHDA, SQIVND (reference sequence). CDR3 residues: CASSRASYNEQFF. CDR3 sequence (DNA): TGTGCCAGTAGTAGGGCGTCCTACAATGAGCAGTTCTTC. Complete variable domain (other parts from reference TRBV19 and TRBJ2-1): DGGITQSPKYLFRKEGQNVTLSCEQNLNHDAMYWYRQDPGQGLRLIYYSQIVNDFQKGDIAEGYSVSREKKESFPLTVTSAQKNPTAFYLCASSRASYNEQFFGPGTRLTVL.

Only a few counts were recorded for this clonotype. V usage is TRBV7-9 and J usage is TRBJ1-2; no definite D call. CDR1 and CDR2 (germline): SEHNR, FQNEAQ (reference sequence). Trimming shortened V by 1 base and J by 6 bases, and 12 bases separated the two germline ends. There are 14 residues in the CDR3. The CDR3 loop reads CASSLESGLHGYTF. CDR3 DNA sequence: TGTGCCAGCAGCTTAGAGAGCGGACTGCATGGCTACACCTTC. The complete variable domain, with remaining parts taken from reference TRBV7-9 and TRBJ1-2, reads DTGVSQNPRHKITKRGQNVTFRCDPISEHNRLYWYRQTLGQGPEFLTYFQNEAQLEKSRLLSDRFSAERPKGSFSTLEIQRTEQGDSAMYLCASSLESGLHGYTFGSGTRLTVV.

CDR3: CSVDRVGTEAFF. The DNA of the CDR3 is TGCAGCGTTGACAGGGTGGGGACTGAAGCTTTCTTT. This chain uses TRBV29-1 with TRBJ1-1, with a possible D match to TRBD1 (5 bases). CDR3 size: 12 residues. CDR1 and CDR2 from the germline V gene are SQVTM and ANQGSEA. V dropped 3 bases and J dropped 5 bases, with 10 bases sitting between them. The whole variable domain, filled in from reference TRBV29-1 and TRBJ1-1, reads SAVISQKPSRDICQRGTSLTIQCQVDSQVTMMFWYRQQPGQSLTLIATANQGSEATYESGFVIDKFPISRPNLTFSTLTVSNMSPEDSSIYLCSVDRVGTEAFFGQGTRLTVV.

The gene calls are TRBV12-3 or TRBV12-4 and TRBJ1-2; no clear D. This CDR3 comprises 12 residues. V was shortened by 10 bases and J by 8 bases, with 17 bases between the two germline ends. The DNA for the CDR3 is TGTGCCACCCGTATTTCCGGCATAGGCTACACCTTC. It is translated as CATRISGIGYTF.

The rearrangement links TRBV5-1 to TRBJ1-4, with D possibly matching TRBD1 (5 bases). This CDR3 comprises 14 residues. Germline loops: CDR1 SGHRS, CDR2 YFSETQ. Trimming took 4 bases from V and 10 from J, leaving 17 bases between them. The chain's CDR3 is CASSQDHLGGKLFF. Here the CDR3 DNA reads TGCGCCAGCAGCCAGGACCACCTGGGGGGAAAACTGTTTTTT.

The chain employs TRBV4-1 and TRBJ1-5; the D is unclear. In germline, CDR1 is MGHRA, CDR2 YSYEKL. This CDR3 contains 16 residues. The germline V and J ends were trimmed by 0 bases and 2 bases, with 11 bases remaining between them. DNA of the CDR3: TGCGCCAGCAGCCAAGATCGTGGATCCGGCAATCAGCCCCAGCATTTT. Translation: CASSQDRGSGNQPQHF.

CDR3 nucleotides: TGCGCCAGTGCGGTCCGGGACAGCGATTTTTTGACCTACGAGCAGTACTTC. It translates to CASAVRDSDFLTYEQYF. This chain uses TRBV5-1 with TRBJ2-7; 7 bases fit TRBD1. Unmatched junction bases numbered 19, after V lost 8 bases and J lost 2 bases. The germline CDR1 and CDR2 sequences are SGHRS and YFSETQ. CDR3 length: 17 residues.